Listed below are T cell receptor beta chains from one sample, sequenced in a study of blood T cell repertoires in COVID-19. Method: immunoSEQ multiplex PCR; TCRdb's copy keeps in-frame clones and lacks some. The sample carries more than 250,000 clones, about 85% recorded once. Material: PBMCs or T cells enriched from blood (not recorded which). These receptors were obtained from a woman in her twenties or thirties who had recovered from COVID-19. Each CDR3 is given with its conserved first and last residue. The D gene is left open where the match is weak. Clone size is not always given. Where it is, it says once, few, many or a class for expanded clones.

v_call,j_call,clone_size,d_call,cdr3_nt,cdr3_aa
TRBV7-9,TRBJ2-5,-,TRBD2,TGTGCCAGCAGCTTATTGGCGGGAGGGGAGACCCAGTACTTC,CASSLLAGGETQYF
TRBV27,TRBJ1-1,once,-,TGTGCCAGCAGGCCTTTGACAGACACTGAAGCTTTCTTT,CASRPLTDTEAFF
TRBV12-3/TRBV12-4,TRBJ1-2,-,-,TGTGCCAGCAGTCTGGGTCACAGCTATGGCTACACCTTC,CASSLGHSYGYTF
TRBV5-1,TRBJ1-3,once,-,TGCGCCAGCAGCTTGGGGGCCGGGGCTGGAAACACCATATATTTT,CASSLGAGAGNTIYF
TRBV6-5,TRBJ1-1,-,-,TGTGCCAGCAGGGGCCGCGGGGGGGCCACTGAAGCTTTCTTT,CASRGRGGATEAFF
TRBV7-9,TRBJ1-2,few,TRBD1,TGTGCCAGCAGCCGCGCGGGACAGCCCCGTGGCTACACCTTC,CASSRAGQPRGYTF
TRBV29-1,TRBJ1-1,-,-,TGCAGCGTTAGGGAGGGGAGGACTGAAGCTTTCTTT,CSVREGRTEAFF
TRBV28,TRBJ1-6,few,TRBD1,TGTGCCCGTGACCGGGACAGCACCTATAATTCACCCCTCCACTTT,CARDRDSTYNSPLHF
TRBV5-6,TRBJ1-3,-,-,TGTACCAGCAGCGACCACAGGTGGGATCCCATATATTTT,CTSSDHRWDPIYF
TRBV9,TRBJ2-5,-,TRBD2,TGTGCCAGCAGCGTACTTAGCGGGGGAACTGGAGAGACCCAGTACTTC,CASSVLSGGTGETQYF
TRBV27,TRBJ1-6,-,-,TGTGCCAGCAAGGGGGGGCGGCTCGCTAATTCACCCCTCCACTTT,CASKGGRLANSPLHF
TRBV5-1,TRBJ2-7,-,-,TGCGCCAGCAGCTTACAGGATGGGCTTCACTACGAGCAGTACTTC,CASSLQDGLHYEQYF
TRBV7-3,TRBJ2-3,-,TRBD2,TGTGCCAGCAGCCGGCTCACAGCGGGGACGCTCGGGGAAGATACGCAGTATTTT,CASSRLTAGTLGEDTQYF
TRBV7-2,TRBJ1-2,-,-,TGTGCCAGCAGCCCAGGTGAGCCATATGGCTACACCTTC,CASSPGEPYGYTF
TRBV5-1,TRBJ2-7,-,-,TGCGCCAGCAGCTTGTCCCGGGGAGGCTACGAGCAGTACTTC,CASSLSRGGYEQYF
TRBV2,TRBJ2-4,-,TRBD1,TGTGCCAGCAGTGAAGCTCCCCCCGACAGGGGTTACAAAAACATTCAGTACTTC,CASSEAPPDRGYKNIQYF
TRBV14,TRBJ1-3,-,-,TGTGCCAGCAGCATTACTATTACTGGAAACACCATATATTTT,CASSITITGNTIYF
TRBV5-8,TRBJ2-3,-,TRBD1,TGTGCCAGCAGCCCTCAGGGGGCTTTCCCAGATACGCAGTATTTT,CASSPQGAFPDTQYF
TRBV9,TRBJ1-3,-,-,TGTGCCAGCAGCGTAGAGGGGTCTGGAAACACCATATATTTT,CASSVEGSGNTIYF
TRBV2,TRBJ1-4,once,TRBD1,TGTGCCAGCAGCGAGGACAGGGGTACTAATGAAAAACTGTTTTTT,CASSEDRGTNEKLFF
TRBV27,TRBJ1-5,few,-,TGTGCCAGCAGTCCCCTCGGGGGGCGGGGGAATCAGCCCCAGCATTTT,CASSPLGGRGNQPQHF
TRBV18,TRBJ2-1,once,-,TGTGCCAGCTCACCCGAAGAGGGTTATGAGCAGTTCTTC,CASSPEEGYEQFF
TRBV19,TRBJ1-2,once,TRBD1,TGTGCCTGCGGAGGGAGACAGGGGCTCTCGGAGAACGGCTACACCTTC,CACGGRQGLSENGYTF
TRBV6-5,TRBJ2-7,-,TRBD1,TGTGCCAGCAAGACAGACAGGGGCTACACCTACGAGCAGTACTTC,CASKTDRGYTYEQYF
TRBV29-1,TRBJ1-2,few,-,TGCAGCGTTGTGGGGGAGGATGGCTACACCTTC,CSVVGEDGYTF
TRBV4-1,TRBJ2-2,-,-,TGCGCCAGCAGCTCAGCGAACACCGGGGAGCTGTTTTTT,CASSSANTGELFF
TRBV29-1,TRBJ2-7,-,TRBD1,TGCAGCACAGGGGGCGCATCTTACGAGCAGTACTTC,CSTGGASYEQYF
TRBV6-5,TRBJ1-1,-,-,TGTGCCAGCAGTTATAACACCGGGGACACTGAAGCTTTCTTT,CASSYNTGDTEAFF
TRBV7-2,TRBJ1-6,-,-,TGTGCCAGCAGCTTAGAGTTTCACAGCATTAATTCACCCCTCCACTTT,CASSLEFHSINSPLHF
TRBV30,TRBJ1-5,-,-,TGTGCCTGGAGTGGCCAGATAAATCAGCCCCAGCATTTT,CAWSGQINQPQHF
TRBV6-1,TRBJ2-1,few,TRBD2,TGTGCCAGCAGTGACCTAGCGGGGGGAGCCTATGAGCAGTTCTTC,CASSDLAGGAYEQFF
TRBV7-2,TRBJ1-2,-,-,TGTGCCAGCAGCTTAAGCGACAGCAACTATGGCTACACCTTC,CASSLSDSNYGYTF
TRBV19,TRBJ2-1,-,-,TGTGCCAGTAGTAAGCAGAACAGGGCCTACAATGAGCAGTTCTTC,CASSKQNRAYNEQFF
TRBV6-5,TRBJ1-1,-,TRBD1,TGTGCCAGCAGTCCTGGGACAGGGGGCGACACTGAAGCTTTCTTT,CASSPGTGGDTEAFF
TRBV3-1/TRBV3-2,TRBJ2-3,-,-,TGTGCCAGCAGCCAAGGTGTGAGATCCAGCACAGATACGCAGTATTTT,CASSQGVRSSTDTQYF
TRBV5-6,TRBJ2-5,-,-,TGTGCCAGCAGCTTGGTCTTGCAGGGACAAGAGACCCAGTACTTC,CASSLVLQGQETQYF
TRBV2,TRBJ2-3,-,TRBD2,TGTGCCAGCAGGCAACTAGCGGGGGGAGATACGCAGTATTTT,CASRQLAGGDTQYF
TRBV25-1,TRBJ1-1,-,TRBD1,TGTGCCAGCACCAGGGGGTATGACACTGAAGCTTTCTTT,CASTRGYDTEAFF
TRBV14,TRBJ2-7,-,-,TGTGCCAGCAGCCAAGTTGAGGGCTACGAGCAGTACTTC,CASSQVEGYEQYF
TRBV6-5,TRBJ2-2,-,TRBD1,TGTGCCAGCACTGGTGTGGCAGGGGGCACCGGGGAGCTGTTTTTT,CASTGVAGGTGELFF
TRBV5-5,TRBJ1-1,-,TRBD1,TGTGCCAGCAGCGGCAGACAGGGTATAGGCACTGAAGCTTTCTTT,CASSGRQGIGTEAFF
TRBV7-9,TRBJ1-2,once,TRBD1,TGTGCCAGCAGCTCGGGACAGCCCTATGGCTACACCTTC,CASSSGQPYGYTF
TRBV3-1/TRBV3-2,TRBJ1-2,few,-,TGTGCCAGCAGCCAAGTATCTAGCTACACCTTC,CASSQVSSYTF
TRBV18,TRBJ1-2,-,-,TGTGCCAGCTCACCATTAGAGAAGCTGAGGGATGGCTACACCTTC,CASSPLEKLRDGYTF
TRBV30,TRBJ1-4,-,-,TGTGCCTGGGAGGGGGGGGCTCCTAATGAAAAACTGTTTTTT,CAWEGGAPNEKLFF
TRBV30,TRBJ1-4,few,-,TGTGCCTGGAGTGTATGGGGCCAGACGGGTGAAAAACTGTTTTTT,CAWSVWGQTGEKLFF
TRBV6-9,TRBJ1-1,-,TRBD1,TGTGCCAGCAGTTTCAGGGGGCCTACCTCTGAAGCTTTCTTT,CASSFRGPTSEAFF
TRBV30,TRBJ2-7,-,-,TGTGCCTGGAGCGTGGTCGGCGGTACCTACGAGCAGTACTTC,CAWSVVGGTYEQYF
TRBV6-5,TRBJ1-1,-,TRBD1,TGTGCCAGCAGTACCGGGACAGGGGTCTGGACTGAAGCTTTCTTT,CASSTGTGVWTEAFF
TRBV24-1,TRBJ2-7,-,TRBD2,TGTGCCACCAGTTGGACTAGCGGGGGGACCTACGAGCAGTACTTC,CATSWTSGGTYEQYF
TRBV5-4,TRBJ1-4,-,TRBD1,TGTGCCACCCGGGACAGAGGTAATGAAAAACTGTTTTTT,CATRDRGNEKLFF
TRBV7-9,TRBJ1-5,-,TRBD1,TGTGCCAGCAGCATCGACAGGGGGGGTCAGCCCCAGCATTTT,CASSIDRGGQPQHF
TRBV10-1,TRBJ1-2,-,-,TGCGCCAGCCCCCTCACGGAGGGCTACACCTTC,CASPLTEGYTF
TRBV11-2,TRBJ2-3,-,TRBD2,TGTGCCAGCAGCCCCCCAGGGCTAGCGGTAAATACGCAGTATTTT,CASSPPGLAVNTQYF